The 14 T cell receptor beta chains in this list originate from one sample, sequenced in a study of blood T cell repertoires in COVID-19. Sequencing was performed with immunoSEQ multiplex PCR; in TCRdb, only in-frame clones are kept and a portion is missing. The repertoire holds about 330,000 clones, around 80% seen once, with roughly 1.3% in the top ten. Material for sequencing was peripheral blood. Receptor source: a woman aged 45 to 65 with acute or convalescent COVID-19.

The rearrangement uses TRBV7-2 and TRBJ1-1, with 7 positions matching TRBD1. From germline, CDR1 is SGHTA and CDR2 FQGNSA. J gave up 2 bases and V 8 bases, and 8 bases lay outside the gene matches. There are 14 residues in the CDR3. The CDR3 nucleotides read TGTGCCAGCTCATATCAGGGGGGCAACACTGAAGCTTTCTTT. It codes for CASSYQGGNTEAFF.

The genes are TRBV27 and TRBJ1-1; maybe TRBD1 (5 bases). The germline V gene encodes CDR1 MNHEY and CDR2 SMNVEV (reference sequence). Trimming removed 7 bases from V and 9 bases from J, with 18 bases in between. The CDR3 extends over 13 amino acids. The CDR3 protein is CASNPLGQGQAFF. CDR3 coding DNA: TGTGCCAGCAATCCCCTGGGGCAGGGTCAAGCTTTCTTT.

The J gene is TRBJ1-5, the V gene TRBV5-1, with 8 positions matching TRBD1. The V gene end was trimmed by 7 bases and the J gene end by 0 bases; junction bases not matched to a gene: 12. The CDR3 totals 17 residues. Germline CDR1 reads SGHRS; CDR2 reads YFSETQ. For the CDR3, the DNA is TGCGCCAGCTCCCAATTCGACAGGGGTTATAGCAATCAGCCCCAGCATTTT. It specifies CASSQFDRGYSNQPQHF.

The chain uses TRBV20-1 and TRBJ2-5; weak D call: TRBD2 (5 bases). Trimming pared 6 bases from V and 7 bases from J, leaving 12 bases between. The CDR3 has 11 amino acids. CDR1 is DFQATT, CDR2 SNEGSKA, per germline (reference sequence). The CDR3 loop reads CSAPTEVTQYF. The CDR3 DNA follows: TGCAGTGCACCGACGGAGGTGACCCAGTACTTC.

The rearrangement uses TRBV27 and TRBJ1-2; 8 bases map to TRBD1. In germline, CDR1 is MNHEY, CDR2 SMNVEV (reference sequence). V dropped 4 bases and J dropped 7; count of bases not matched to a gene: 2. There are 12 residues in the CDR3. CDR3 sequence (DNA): TGTGCCAGCAGTTCGACAGGGGTTGGCTACACCTTC. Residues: CASSSTGVGYTF.

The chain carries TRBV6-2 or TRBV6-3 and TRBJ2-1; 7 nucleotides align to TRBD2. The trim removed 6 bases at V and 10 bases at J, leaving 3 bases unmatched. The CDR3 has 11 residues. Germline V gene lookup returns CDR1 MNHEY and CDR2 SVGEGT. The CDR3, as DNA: TGTGCCAGCAGCCCAGCGGGGGAGCAGTTCTTC. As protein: CASSPAGEQFF.

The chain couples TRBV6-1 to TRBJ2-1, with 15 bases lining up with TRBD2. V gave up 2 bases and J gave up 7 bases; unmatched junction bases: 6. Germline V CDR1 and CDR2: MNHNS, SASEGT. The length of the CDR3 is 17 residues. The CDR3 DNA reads TGTGCCAGCAGTGAATGGGTGGGGACTAGCGGGGGGAATGAGCAGTTCTTC. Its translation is CASSEWVGTSGGNEQFF.

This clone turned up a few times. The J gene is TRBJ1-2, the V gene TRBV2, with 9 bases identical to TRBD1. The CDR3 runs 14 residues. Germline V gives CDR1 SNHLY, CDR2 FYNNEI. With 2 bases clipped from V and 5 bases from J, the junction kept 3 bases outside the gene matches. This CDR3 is CASSENDRGYGYTF. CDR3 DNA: TGTGCCAGCAGTGAAAATGACAGGGGGTATGGCTACACCTTC. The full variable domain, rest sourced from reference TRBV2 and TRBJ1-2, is EPEVTQTPSHQVTQMGQEVILRCVPISNHLYFYWYRQILGQKVEFLVSFYNNEISEKSEIFDDQFSVERPDGSNFTLKIRSTKLEDSAMYFCASSENDRGYGYTFGSGTRLTVV.

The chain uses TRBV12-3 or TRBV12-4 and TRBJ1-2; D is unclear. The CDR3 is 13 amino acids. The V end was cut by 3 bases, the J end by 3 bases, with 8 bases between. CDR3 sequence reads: CASSLVADYGYTF. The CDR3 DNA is TGTGCCAGCAGTTTGGTTGCGGACTATGGCTACACCTTC.

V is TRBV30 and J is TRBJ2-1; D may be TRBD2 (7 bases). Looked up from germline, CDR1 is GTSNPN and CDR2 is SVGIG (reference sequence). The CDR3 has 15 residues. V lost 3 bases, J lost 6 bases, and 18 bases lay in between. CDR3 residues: CAWSGGGHSLNEQFF. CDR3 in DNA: TGTGCCTGGAGCGGCGGGGGACACTCACTCAATGAGCAGTTCTTC. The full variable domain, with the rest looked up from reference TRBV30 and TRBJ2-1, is SQTIHQWPATLVQPVGSPLSLECTVEGTSNPNLYWYRQAAGRGLQLLFYSVGIGQISSEVPQNLSASRPQDRQFILSSKKLLLSDSGFYLCAWSGGGHSLNEQFFGPGTRLTVL.

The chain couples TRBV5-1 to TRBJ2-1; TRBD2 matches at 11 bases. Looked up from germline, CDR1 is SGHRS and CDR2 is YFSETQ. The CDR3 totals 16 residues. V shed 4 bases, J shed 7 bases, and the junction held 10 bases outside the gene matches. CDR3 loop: CASSTLAGGPLNEQFF. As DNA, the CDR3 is TGCGCCAGCAGCACCTTAGCGGGAGGGCCGCTAAATGAGCAGTTCTTC.

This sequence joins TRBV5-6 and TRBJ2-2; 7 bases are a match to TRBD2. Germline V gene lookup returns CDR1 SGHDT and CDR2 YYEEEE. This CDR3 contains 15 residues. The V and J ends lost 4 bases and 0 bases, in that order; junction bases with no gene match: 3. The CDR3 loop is CASSLSGSNTGELFF. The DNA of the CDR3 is TGTGCCAGCAGCCTTAGCGGGTCGAACACCGGGGAGCTGTTTTTT.

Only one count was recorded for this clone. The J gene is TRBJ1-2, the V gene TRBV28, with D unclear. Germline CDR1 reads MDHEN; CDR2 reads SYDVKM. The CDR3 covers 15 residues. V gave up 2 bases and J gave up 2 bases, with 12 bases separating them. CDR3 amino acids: CASSLAWEGNYGYTF. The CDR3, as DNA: TGTGCCAGCAGTTTAGCTTGGGAGGGCAACTATGGCTACACCTTC.

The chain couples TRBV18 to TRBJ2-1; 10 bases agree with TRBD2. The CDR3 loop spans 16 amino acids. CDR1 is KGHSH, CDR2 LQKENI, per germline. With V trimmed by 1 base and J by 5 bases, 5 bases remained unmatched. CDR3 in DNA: TGTGCCAGCTCACCACAATCTCTAGCGGGGGACAATGAGCAGTTCTTC. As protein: CASSPQSLAGDNEQFF. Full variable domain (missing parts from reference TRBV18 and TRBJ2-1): NAGVMQNPRHLVRRRGQEARLRCSPMKGHSHVYWYRQLPEEGLKFMVYLQKENIIDESGMPKERFSAEFPKEGPSILRIQQVVRGDSAAYFCASSPQSLAGDNEQFFGPGTRLTVL.